This is a list of T cell receptor beta chains from one sample in a study of T cells in Graves' hyperthyroidism and ophthalmopathy. TCRdb reanalysed the multiplex PCR reads using MiXCR and keeps one entry per CDR3 protein. Among around 190,000 distinct CDR3 sequences listed, roughly a sixth were seen once. The sequencing sample was made of blood. These receptors all come from a woman aged 45-60 years with Graves' hyperthyroidism. The CDR3 runs from the conserved cysteine through the conserved F or W. D genes are given only for firm matches. Some rows mark clone size as missing; the rest say once, few, many or name a class of expanded clone.

cdr3_nt: TGTGCCACCAATGATTTGTCGGCAGGGGGCACCGGGGAGCTGTTTTTT
cdr3_aa: CATNDLSAGGTGELFF
cdr3_length: 16
v_call: TRBV24-1
d_call: TRBD1
clone_size: few
j_call: TRBJ2-2

cdr3_nt: TGCGCCAGCAGCTCGTCCAGGGGGCGCGGGACTGAAGCTTTCTTT
cdr3_aa: CASSSSRGRGTEAFF
cdr3_length: 15
v_call: TRBV5-1
d_call: TRBD1
clone_size: many
j_call: TRBJ1-1

cdr3_nt: TGCGCCAGCAGCTTTATGCGACAACTTTACAATGAGCAGTTCTTC
cdr3_aa: CASSFMRQLYNEQFF
cdr3_length: 15
v_call: TRBV5-1
d_call: .
clone_size: .
j_call: TRBJ2-1

cdr3_nt: TGCAGTGCTAGCAAACAGGGGAGACCGAGCACTGAAGCTTTCTTT
cdr3_aa: CSASKQGRPSTEAFF
cdr3_length: 15
v_call: TRBV20-1
d_call: TRBD1
clone_size: .
j_call: TRBJ1-1

cdr3_nt: TGTGCCTGGAGTGTATGGGGGGCGAACACTGAAGCTTTCTTT
cdr3_aa: CAWSVWGANTEAFF
cdr3_length: 14
v_call: TRBV30
d_call: .
clone_size: many
j_call: TRBJ1-1

cdr3_nt: TGCAGTGCTATTGGGATGTCTGAAGCTTTCTTT
cdr3_aa: CSAIGMSEAFF
cdr3_length: 11
v_call: TRBV20-1
d_call: .
clone_size: many
j_call: TRBJ1-1

cdr3_nt: TGCAGTGCTAGAGTGGTGCGGGGTAGCACAGATACGCAGTATTTT
cdr3_aa: CSARVVRGSTDTQYF
cdr3_length: 15
v_call: TRBV20-1
d_call: .
clone_size: many
j_call: TRBJ2-3

cdr3_nt: TGTGCCAGCAGCTTCCCCGGGGAGCTGTTTTTT
cdr3_aa: CASSFPGELFF
cdr3_length: 11
v_call: TRBV5-5
d_call: .
clone_size: many
j_call: TRBJ2-2

cdr3_nt: TGCAGTGCTAGAGTAGCGGGGACCTACGGGCAGTACTTC
cdr3_aa: CSARVAGTYGQYF
cdr3_length: 13
v_call: TRBV20-1
d_call: TRBD2
clone_size: .
j_call: TRBJ2-7

cdr3_nt: TGTGCCAGCAGGGGGACTAGCGGGAGCGATGAGCAGTTCTTC
cdr3_aa: CASRGTSGSDEQFF
cdr3_length: 14
v_call: TRBV2
d_call: TRBD2
clone_size: many
j_call: TRBJ2-1

cdr3_nt: TGCAGTGCGCCCGACAGGGGGAAGACCCAGTACTTC
cdr3_aa: CSAPDRGKTQYF
cdr3_length: 12
v_call: TRBV20-1
d_call: TRBD1
clone_size: many
j_call: TRBJ2-5

cdr3_nt: TGCAGTGCTAGTTGGGGGAGGACAGATACGCAGTATTTT
cdr3_aa: CSASWGRTDTQYF
cdr3_length: 13
v_call: TRBV20-1
d_call: .
clone_size: many
j_call: TRBJ2-3

cdr3_nt: TGTGCCAGCAGTAAAGGAGAGTCCACTGAAGCTTTCTTT
cdr3_aa: CASSKGESTEAFF
cdr3_length: 13
v_call: TRBV12-3/TRBV12-4
d_call: .
clone_size: many
j_call: TRBJ1-1

cdr3_nt: TGTGCCTGGAACCGACGGCAGGGGGCTAATAGTGAGCAGTACTTC
cdr3_aa: CAWNRRQGANSEQYF
cdr3_length: 15
v_call: TRBV30
d_call: TRBD1
clone_size: once
j_call: TRBJ2-7

cdr3_nt: .
cdr3_aa: CASSILGFGYTF
cdr3_length: 12
v_call: TRBV7-8
d_call: .
clone_size: many
j_call: TRBJ1-2

cdr3_nt: TGCGCCAGCAGCTTTTTAGAGCCAAACAATTCACCCCTCCACTTT
cdr3_aa: CASSFLEPNNSPLHF
cdr3_length: 15
v_call: TRBV5-1
d_call: .
clone_size: .
j_call: TRBJ1-6

cdr3_nt: TGTGCCAGCAGATGGACGGATTATCAGCCCCAGCATTTT
cdr3_aa: CASRWTDYQPQHF
cdr3_length: 13
v_call: TRBV6-2/TRBV6-3
d_call: .
clone_size: .
j_call: TRBJ1-5

cdr3_nt: TGTGCCAGCAGTGGGACAGGGTTCTACGAGCAGTACTTC
cdr3_aa: CASSGTGFYEQYF
cdr3_length: 13
v_call: TRBV2
d_call: TRBD1
clone_size: many
j_call: TRBJ2-7

cdr3_nt: TGTGCCAGCAGCTTAGCAGGGGGAGGGATCAATGAGCAGTTCTTC
cdr3_aa: CASSLAGGGINEQFF
cdr3_length: 15
v_call: TRBV7-6
d_call: .
clone_size: many
j_call: TRBJ2-1

cdr3_nt: TGTGCCAGCAGGCGGGACAGGTCCTACAATGAGCAGTTCTTC
cdr3_aa: CASRRDRSYNEQFF
cdr3_length: 14
v_call: TRBV6-2/TRBV6-3
d_call: TRBD1
clone_size: many
j_call: TRBJ2-1

cdr3_nt: TGTGCCAGCAGTTGGGGGGGCGCAACGAACACTGAAGCTTTCTTT
cdr3_aa: CASSWGGATNTEAFF
cdr3_length: 15
v_call: TRBV6-1
d_call: .
clone_size: many
j_call: TRBJ1-1

cdr3_nt: TGTGCCAGCAGCCGGACAGGGGGCTGGAACACTGAAGCTTTCTTT
cdr3_aa: CASSRTGGWNTEAFF
cdr3_length: 15
v_call: TRBV12-3/TRBV12-4
d_call: TRBD1
clone_size: .
j_call: TRBJ1-1

cdr3_nt: TGTGCCAGCAGCTGGCTTCAGAACACTGAAGCTTTCTTT
cdr3_aa: CASSWLQNTEAFF
cdr3_length: 13
v_call: TRBV6-1
d_call: .
clone_size: many
j_call: TRBJ1-1

cdr3_nt: TGTGCCAGCAGCGCGACTAGCGGCAGAGATACGCAGTATTTT
cdr3_aa: CASSATSGRDTQYF
cdr3_length: 14
v_call: TRBV6-1
d_call: TRBD2
clone_size: many
j_call: TRBJ2-3

cdr3_nt: TGTGCCTGGAGTGTAGGCCTAGCGGGAGGGCAAGAGACCCAGTACTTC
cdr3_aa: CAWSVGLAGGQETQYF
cdr3_length: 16
v_call: TRBV30
d_call: TRBD2
clone_size: few
j_call: TRBJ2-5

cdr3_nt: TGTGCCAGCAGCCGACAGGGGGGCTCCTACAATGAGCAGTTCTTC
cdr3_aa: CASSRQGGSYNEQFF
cdr3_length: 15
v_call: TRBV7-6
d_call: TRBD1
clone_size: many
j_call: TRBJ2-1

cdr3_nt: TGTGCCAGCAGCGTAGTTCGGTCCGGGGAGCTGTTTTTT
cdr3_aa: CASSVVRSGELFF
cdr3_length: 13
v_call: TRBV9
d_call: .
clone_size: .
j_call: TRBJ2-2